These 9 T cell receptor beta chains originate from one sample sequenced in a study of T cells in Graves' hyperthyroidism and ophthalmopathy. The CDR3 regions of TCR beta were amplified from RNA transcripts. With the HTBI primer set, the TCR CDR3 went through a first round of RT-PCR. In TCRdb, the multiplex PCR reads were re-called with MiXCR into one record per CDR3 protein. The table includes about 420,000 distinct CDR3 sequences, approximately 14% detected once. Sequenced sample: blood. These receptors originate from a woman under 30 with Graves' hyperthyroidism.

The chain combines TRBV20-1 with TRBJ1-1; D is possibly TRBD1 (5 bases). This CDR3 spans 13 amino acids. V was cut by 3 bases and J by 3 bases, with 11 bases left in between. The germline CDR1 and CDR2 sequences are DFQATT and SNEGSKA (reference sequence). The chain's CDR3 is CSASGGFDTEAFF. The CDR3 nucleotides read TGCAGTGCTAGTGGGGGGTTCGACACTGAAGCTTTCTTT.

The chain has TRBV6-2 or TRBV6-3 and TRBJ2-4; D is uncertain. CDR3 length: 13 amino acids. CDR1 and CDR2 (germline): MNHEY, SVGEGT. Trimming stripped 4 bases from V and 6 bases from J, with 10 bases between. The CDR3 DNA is TGTGCCAGCAGTTCGGCGGAAATAAACATTCAGTACTTC. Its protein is CASSSAEINIQYF.

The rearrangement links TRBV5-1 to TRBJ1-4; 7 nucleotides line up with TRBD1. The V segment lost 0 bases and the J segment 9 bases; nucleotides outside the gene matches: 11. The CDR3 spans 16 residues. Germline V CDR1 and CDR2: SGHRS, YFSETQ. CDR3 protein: CASSLEGTAGAKKLFF. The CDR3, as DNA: TGCGCCAGCAGCTTGGAAGGGACAGCGGGGGCGAAAAAACTGTTTTTT.

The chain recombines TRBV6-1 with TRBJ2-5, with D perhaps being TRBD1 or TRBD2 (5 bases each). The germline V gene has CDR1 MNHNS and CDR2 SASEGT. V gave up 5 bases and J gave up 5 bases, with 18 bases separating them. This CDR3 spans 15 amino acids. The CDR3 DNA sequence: TGTGCCAGCAGTCCCACTCAGGGACCCATGGAGACCCAGTACTTC. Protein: CASSPTQGPMETQYF.

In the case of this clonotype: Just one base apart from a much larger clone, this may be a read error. The CDR3 loop is CATSSGSIVNEQYF. CDR3 in DNA: TGCGCCACCAGTAGCGGGAGTATCGTGAATGAGCAGTACTTC. The chain joins TRBV5-1 to TRBJ2-1; 9 nucleotides line up with TRBD2. The J call is in doubt because the DNA end fits TRBJ2-7 better. This CDR3 has 14 residues. From germline, CDR1 is SGHRS and CDR2 YFSETQ.

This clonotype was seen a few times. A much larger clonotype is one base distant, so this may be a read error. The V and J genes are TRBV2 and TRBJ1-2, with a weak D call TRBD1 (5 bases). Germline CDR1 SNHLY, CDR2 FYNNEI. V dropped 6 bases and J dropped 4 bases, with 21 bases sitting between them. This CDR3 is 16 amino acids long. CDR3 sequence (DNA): TGTGCCAGCAGCCTAAAAAGGGGAGGGGTACCCTATGGCTACACCTTC. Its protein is CASSLKRGGVPYGYTF.

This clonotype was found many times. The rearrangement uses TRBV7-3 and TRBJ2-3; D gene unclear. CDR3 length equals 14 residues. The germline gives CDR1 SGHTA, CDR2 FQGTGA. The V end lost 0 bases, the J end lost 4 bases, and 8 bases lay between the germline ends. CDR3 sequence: CASSLTSMADTQYF. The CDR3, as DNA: TGTGCCAGCAGCTTAACTAGTATGGCAGATACGCAGTATTTT.

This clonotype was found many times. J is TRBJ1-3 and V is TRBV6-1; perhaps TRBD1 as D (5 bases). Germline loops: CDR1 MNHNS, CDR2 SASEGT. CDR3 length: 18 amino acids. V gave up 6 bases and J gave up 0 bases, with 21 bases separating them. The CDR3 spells CASRTGTAILSSGNTIYF. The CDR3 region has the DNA TGTGCCAGCAGAACCGGGACTGCCATACTGAGCTCTGGAAACACCATATATTTT.

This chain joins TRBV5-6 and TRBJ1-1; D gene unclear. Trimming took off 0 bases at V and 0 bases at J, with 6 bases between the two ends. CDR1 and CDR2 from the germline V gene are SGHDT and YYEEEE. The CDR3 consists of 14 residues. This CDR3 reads CASSLVDMNTEAFF. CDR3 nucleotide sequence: TGTGCCAGCAGCTTGGTAGATATGAACACTGAAGCTTTCTTT.